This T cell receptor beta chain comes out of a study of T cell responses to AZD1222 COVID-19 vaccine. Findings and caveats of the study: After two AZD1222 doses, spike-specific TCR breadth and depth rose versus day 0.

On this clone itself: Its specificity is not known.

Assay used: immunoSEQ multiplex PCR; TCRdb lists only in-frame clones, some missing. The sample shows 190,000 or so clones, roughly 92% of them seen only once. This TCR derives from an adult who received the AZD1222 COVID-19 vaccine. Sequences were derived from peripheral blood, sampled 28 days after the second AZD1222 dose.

CDR3 region: CASSLTRGNGEQYF. The CDR3 nucleotides read TGTGCCAGCAGCTTAACGCGAGGGAATGGCGAGCAGTACTTC. The rearrangement uses TRBV7-3 and TRBJ2-7, with a weak D call TRBD2 (5 bases). This CDR3 spans 14 amino acids. The germline gives CDR1 SGHTA, CDR2 FQGTGA. V was clipped by 0 bases and J by 6 bases, with 12 bases between them.